This entry concerns a single T cell receptor beta chain. Its antigen is as yet unknown. CD8+ and CD4+ blood T cells underwent TCR beta sequencing. Negative isolation was used for CD8+ and CD4+ T cells, and FACS enrichment was applied to TEMRA cells. The data belong to a study of CD8 T cells in Susac syndrome. Overall study findings and caveats: The authors acknowledged that their TCR sequencing and HLA analysis involved a relatively small number of individuals.

With random hexamers, about 0.5 to 1 ug RNA was reverse transcribed. TCRdb re-analysed the immunoSEQ multiplex PCR reads in MiXCR, keeping a single row per CDR3 protein. The table records approximately 130,000 distinct CDR3 sequences, under 95% of them present only once. Trimming took off 1 base at V and 4 bases at J, with 15 bases between the two ends. The V gene's germline CDR1 is LGHDT and CDR2 YNNKEL (reference sequence). The CDR3 runs 16 residues. This TCR was sampled from a human donor with multiple sclerosis. Sequencing was done on a sample of CD8+ T cells from PBMCs. The V and J genes are TRBV3-1 and TRBJ2-3; possible D gene TRBD1, 5 bases. The CDR3 DNA reads as TGTGCCAGCAGCCAAGGACAGCTCGTCGGCCCAGATACGCAGTATTTT. This gives the protein CASSQGQLVGPDTQYF.